This T cell receptor beta chain was sequenced in a study of shared clonotypes between healthy human individuals. Study-level background: Those who served as donors were a couple of women and a few men between the ages of 18 and 49.

Comment on this clone: Its antigen is currently unknown.

Profiled with immunoSEQ multiplex PCR; TCRdb holds only in-frame clones, not every one. The data show around 1.6 million clones, approximately 98% seen once. Study-level points and caveats: Sharing across four donors was highest in naive CD4 (around 5%) and lowest in memory CD8 (roughly 0.4%).

The source of this sequence is a man aged 25-45 years in good health. The sequencing input was naive CD4+ T cells sorted from blood. The subset: CD45RA+ positively selected.

CDR3 in amino acids: CASSGGDIKNQPQHF. The CDR3 nucleotides are TGTGCCAGCAGTGGAGGGGACATAAAGAATCAGCCCCAGCATTTT. The rearrangement links TRBV6-1 to TRBJ1-5; the D gene is possibly TRBD1 (6 bases). V was cut by 4 bases and J by 4 bases, with 14 bases left in between. This CDR3 is built from 15 residues. Germline V gene lookup returns CDR1 MNHNS and CDR2 SASEGT.